The TCR beta chain under discussion was sequenced for a study of shared clonotypes between healthy human individuals. Comment on this clone: Its specificity is not known.

Points from the study as a whole: In contrast to clonotypes shared by all four donors, non-shared clonotypes had lower generation probabilities.

TCRdb's copy holds only in-frame clones and misses some; the assay was immunoSEQ multiplex PCR. The sample holds about 2 million clones, roughly 94% seen once. The CDR3 contains 15 residues. Germline CDR1 and CDR2: SGHRS and YFSETQ. V was pared by 3 bases and J by 2 bases, with 14 bases between. Sequenced: naive CD4+ T cells sorted from blood. As to subset: CD45RA+ positively selected. This clonotype was sampled from a man younger than 35 in good health. The gene calls are TRBV5-1 and TRBJ1-1, with D possibly TRBD1 on 6 matching bases. In DNA, the CDR3 is TGCGCCAGCAGCTATACAGACAGGATAAACACTGAAGCTTTCTTT. This gives the protein CASSYTDRINTEAFF.